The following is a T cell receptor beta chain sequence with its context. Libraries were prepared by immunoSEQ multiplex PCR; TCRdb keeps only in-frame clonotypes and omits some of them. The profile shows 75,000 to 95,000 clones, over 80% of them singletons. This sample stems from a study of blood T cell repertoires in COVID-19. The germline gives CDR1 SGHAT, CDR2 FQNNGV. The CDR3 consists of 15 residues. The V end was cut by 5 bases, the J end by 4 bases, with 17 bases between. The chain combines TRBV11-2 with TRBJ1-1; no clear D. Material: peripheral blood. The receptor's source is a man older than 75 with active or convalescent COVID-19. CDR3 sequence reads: CASSPSVSAGTEAFF. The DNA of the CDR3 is TGTGCCAGCAGCCCCTCGGTGTCCGCGGGCACTGAAGCTTTCTTT. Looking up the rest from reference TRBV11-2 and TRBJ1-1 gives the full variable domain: EAGVAQSPRYKIIEKRQSVAFWCNPISGHATLYWYQQILGQGPKLLIQFQNNGVVDDSQLPKDRFSAERLKGVDSTLKIQPAKLEDSAVYLCASSPSVSAGTEAFFGQGTRLTVV.